This note documents a single T cell receptor (beta chain) sequence. Its antigen is currently unknown. This sample is drawn from a study of T-cell memory formation after mild COVID-19. Libraries for TCRalpha and TCRbeta carried sample barcodes and unique molecular identifiers via 5'RACE. TCRdb itself ran the 5' RACE reads through MiXCR, one entry per CDR3 protein. The table has roughly 580,000 distinct CDR3 sequences, roughly 18% seen once. Study conclusions and caveats: Memory cells collected pre-infection included some clones that later responded, suggesting cross-reactive memory joined.

This CDR3 has 14 residues. Germline CDR1 reads LNHDA; CDR2 reads SQIVND (reference sequence). With 1 base removed from V and 0 bases from J, the gap between germline ends came to 7 bases. The sequencing input was PBMCs or a T cell subset sorted from them (not recorded which). The genes are TRBV19 and TRBJ2-7; D is uncertain. The clonotype was recovered from an adult woman who had mild COVID-19 (a few samples of this study predate the infection). Cell type and time point are not known. CDR3 sequence reads: CASSIGHSSYEQYF. CDR3 sequence (DNA): TGTGCCAGTAGTATAGGTCACAGCTCCTACGAGCAGTACTTC.